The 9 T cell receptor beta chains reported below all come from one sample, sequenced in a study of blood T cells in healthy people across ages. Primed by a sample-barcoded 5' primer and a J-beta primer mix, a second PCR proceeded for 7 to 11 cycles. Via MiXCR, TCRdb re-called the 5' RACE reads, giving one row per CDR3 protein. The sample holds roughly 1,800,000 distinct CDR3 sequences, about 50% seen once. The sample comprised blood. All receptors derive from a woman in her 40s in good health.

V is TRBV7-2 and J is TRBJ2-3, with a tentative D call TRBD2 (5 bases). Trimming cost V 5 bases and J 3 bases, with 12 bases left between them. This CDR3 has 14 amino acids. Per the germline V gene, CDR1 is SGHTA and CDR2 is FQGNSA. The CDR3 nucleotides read TGTGCCAGCAGCCGGGGATCTGGGACAGATACGCAGTATTTT. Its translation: CASSRGSGTDTQYF.

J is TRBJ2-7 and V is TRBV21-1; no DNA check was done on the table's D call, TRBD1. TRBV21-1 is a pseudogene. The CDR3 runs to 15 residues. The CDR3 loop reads CASSSCRGQGDEQYF. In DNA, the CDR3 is TGTGCCAGCAGCAGCTGCCGGGGACAGGGTGACGAGCAGTACTTC.

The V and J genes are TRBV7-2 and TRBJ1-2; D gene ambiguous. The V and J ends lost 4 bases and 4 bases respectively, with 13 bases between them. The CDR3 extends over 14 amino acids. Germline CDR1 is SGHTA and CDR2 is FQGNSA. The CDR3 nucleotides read TGTGCCAGCAGCTATAACGGGATTGGCTATGGCTACACCTTC. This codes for CASSYNGIGYGYTF.

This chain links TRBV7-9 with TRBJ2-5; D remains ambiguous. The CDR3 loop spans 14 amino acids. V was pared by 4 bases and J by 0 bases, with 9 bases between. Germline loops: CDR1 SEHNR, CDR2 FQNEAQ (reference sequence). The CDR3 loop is CASSSQLYQETQYF. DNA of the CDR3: TGTGCCAGCAGCTCACAGCTGTACCAAGAGACCCAGTACTTC. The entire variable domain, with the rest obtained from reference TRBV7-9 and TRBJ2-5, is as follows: DTGVSQNPRHKITKRGQNVTFRCDPISEHNRLYWYRQTLGQGPEFLTYFQNEAQLEKSRLLSDRFSAERPKGSFSTLEIQRTEQGDSAMYLCASSSQLYQETQYFGPGTRLLVL.

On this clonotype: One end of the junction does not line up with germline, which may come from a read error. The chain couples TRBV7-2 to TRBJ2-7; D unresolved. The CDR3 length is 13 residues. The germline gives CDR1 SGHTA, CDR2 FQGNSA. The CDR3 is CASSHSSLYGQYF. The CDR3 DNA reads TGTGCCAGCAGCCACTCCTCTCTTTACGGGCAGTACTTC.

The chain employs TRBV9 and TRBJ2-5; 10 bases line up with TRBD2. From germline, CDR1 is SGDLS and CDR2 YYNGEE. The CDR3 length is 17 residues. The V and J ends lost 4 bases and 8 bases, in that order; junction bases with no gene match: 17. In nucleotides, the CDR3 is TGTGCCAGCAGCCCCACCTTCAGCGGGGGGGGGCTCGATACCCAGTACTTC. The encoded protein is CASSPTFSGGGLDTQYF.

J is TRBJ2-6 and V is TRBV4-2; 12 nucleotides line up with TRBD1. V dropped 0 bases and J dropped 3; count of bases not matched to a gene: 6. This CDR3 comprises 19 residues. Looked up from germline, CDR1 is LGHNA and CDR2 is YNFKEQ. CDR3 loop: CASSQDRGTGGYGANVLTF. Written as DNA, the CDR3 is TGTGCCAGCAGCCAAGATAGGGGGACAGGGGGCTATGGGGCCAACGTCCTGACTTTC.

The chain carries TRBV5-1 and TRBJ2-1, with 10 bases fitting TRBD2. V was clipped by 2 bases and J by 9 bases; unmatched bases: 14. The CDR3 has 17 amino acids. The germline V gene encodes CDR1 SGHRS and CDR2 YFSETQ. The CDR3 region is CASSLTSGASTDAEQFF. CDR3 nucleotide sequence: TGCGCCAGCAGCTTAACTAGCGGGGCAAGTACCGACGCTGAGCAGTTCTTC.

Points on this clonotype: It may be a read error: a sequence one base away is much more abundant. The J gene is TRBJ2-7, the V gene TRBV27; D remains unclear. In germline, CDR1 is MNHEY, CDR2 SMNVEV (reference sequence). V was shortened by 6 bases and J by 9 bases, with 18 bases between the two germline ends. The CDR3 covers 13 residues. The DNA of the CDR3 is TGTGCCAGCAGCCCCCCCGGGCTTCACGGGCAGTACTTC. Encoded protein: CASSPPGLHGQYF.